The 19 T cell receptor beta chains reported below all come from one sample, sequenced in a study of graft-versus-host responses after intestinal transplantation. Their antigen targets remain unknown. TCRdb's copy holds only in-frame clones and misses some; the assay was immunoSEQ multiplex PCR. Among approximately 68,000 clones, 90% were seen once, and the ten largest hold 4%. The sequencing here drew on unstimulated CD8+ T cells sorted from spleen or lymph node cells, taken before transplant. These receptors were taken from a human donor who was the organ donor for an intestinal transplant.

The V gene is TRBV6-5, the J gene TRBJ1-5; 7 nucleotides match TRBD1. The CDR3 is 15 residues long. Germline CDR1 and CDR2: MNHEY and SVGAGI. J gave up 4 bases and V 0 bases, and 3 bases lay outside the gene matches. The CDR3 DNA reads as TGTGCCAGCAGTTACTCGGGACAGCAAAATCAGCCCCAGCATTTT. It yields the protein CASSYSGQQNQPQHF.

The rearrangement uses TRBV11-2 and TRBJ1-5; a possible D gene is TRBD1 (5 bases). V gave up 1 base and J gave up 0 bases, with 10 bases separating them. Germline V gives CDR1 SGHAT, CDR2 FQNNGV. The length of the CDR3 is 16 residues. The CDR3 reads CASSLGSQGSNQPQHF. The CDR3 DNA is TGTGCCAGCAGCTTAGGATCGCAGGGTAGCAATCAGCCCCAGCATTTT.

This clone came up once. The rearrangement joins TRBV6-1 to TRBJ1-5; D gene ambiguous. Deletions cut 7 bases from V and 4 bases from J, with 17 bases between. CDR1 and CDR2 from the germline V gene are MNHNS and SASEGT. This CDR3 has 15 residues. The CDR3 loop reads CASTRMERANQPQHF. The CDR3 bases are TGTGCCAGCACCCGAATGGAGAGAGCTAATCAGCCCCAGCATTTT.

This chain uses TRBV2 with TRBJ2-3; tentatively, D is TRBD2 (5 bases). Between the trimmed V and J ends, which lost 4 bases and 0 bases, there was a span of 17 bases. This CDR3 is 17 amino acids long. Germline CDR1 SNHLY, CDR2 FYNNEI. Here the CDR3 reads CASSGAGPLLSTDTQYF. For the CDR3, the DNA is TGTGCCAGCAGTGGGGCGGGCCCGCTACTTAGCACAGATACGCAGTATTTT.

This chain joins TRBV25-1 and TRBJ1-1, with 7 bases that match TRBD1. The CDR3 length is 14 residues. With V trimmed by 6 bases and J by 0 bases, 4 bases remained unmatched. Germline CDR1 and CDR2: MGHDK and SYGVNS. The CDR3 spells CASSWDSMNTEAFF. The CDR3 DNA sequence: TGTGCCAGCAGCTGGGACAGCATGAACACTGAAGCTTTCTTT.

The chain combines TRBV5-1 with TRBJ2-3; D perhaps matches TRBD2 (7 bases). V shed 1 base and J shed 4 bases, with 13 bases lying between them. The germline gives CDR1 SGHRS, CDR2 YFSETQ. The CDR3 sequence is 15 residues long. The CDR3 coding sequence is TGCGCCAGCAGCTTGAGGGGGGGAGGAGCAGATACGCAGTATTTT. Translated, it gives CASSLRGGGADTQYF.

The chain joins TRBV11-2 to TRBJ2-5, with D possibly TRBD2 on 5 matching bases. The CDR3 extends over 14 amino acids. V was clipped by 1 base and J by 5 bases, with 11 bases between them. Germline CDR1 is SGHAT and CDR2 is FQNNGV. The CDR3 nucleotides are TGTGCCAGCAGCTTAGCGGGGTCGGTGGAGACCCAGTACTTC. This encodes CASSLAGSVETQYF.

The chain uses TRBV6-6 and TRBJ2-7; 9 bases match TRBD1. V lost 2 bases, J lost 2 bases, and 4 bases stayed unmatched. Germline values: CDR1 MNHNY, CDR2 SVGAGI (reference sequence). The CDR3 has 15 amino acids. Written as DNA, the CDR3 is TGTGCCAGCAGTTACGGGGACAGGGCCCCCTACGAGCAGTACGTC. Its translation is CASSYGDRAPYEQYV.

This chain connects TRBV10-1 to TRBJ1-6; no clear D gene. V was clipped by 2 bases and J by 7 bases, with 6 bases between them. This CDR3 spans 13 amino acids. The germline V gene has CDR1 WNHNN and CDR2 SYGVQD (reference sequence). The CDR3 protein is CASSEIQNSPLHF. The DNA of the CDR3 is TGCGCCAGCAGTGAGATTCAGAATTCACCCCTCCACTTT.

V gene TRBV27 combines with J gene TRBJ1-1; D is undetermined. Germline CDR1 is MNHEY and CDR2 is SMNVEV (reference sequence). V lost 6 bases, J lost 0 bases, and 8 bases lay in between. The CDR3 contains 13 residues. For the CDR3, the DNA is TGTGCCAGCAGAAAGCTCATGAACACTGAAGCTTTCTTT. This translates into CASRKLMNTEAFF.

The genes are TRBV28 and TRBJ1-2; 7 positions agree with TRBD1. This CDR3 comprises 13 residues. The germline V gene encodes CDR1 MDHEN and CDR2 SYDVKM. With V trimmed by 7 bases and J by 1 base, 3 bases remained unmatched. The CDR3 coding sequence is TGTGCCAGCACCAGGGGGGTTAACTATGGCTACACCTTC. As protein: CASTRGVNYGYTF.

The CDR3 protein is CATSRDYGQGLEKLFF. DNA for the CDR3: TGTGCCACCAGCAGAGATTATGGACAGGGCCTTGAAAAACTGTTTTTT. This chain links TRBV15 with TRBJ1-4; 8 nucleotides agree with TRBD1. V lost 0 bases to trimming and J lost 7 bases; unmatched junction nucleotides: 7. Germline CDR1 reads LNHNV; CDR2 reads YYDKDF (reference sequence). The CDR3 spans 16 residues.

The V and J genes are TRBV6-5 and TRBJ2-7, with 9 nucleotides matching TRBD2. CDR3 length equals 15 residues. Unmatched junction bases numbered 4, after V lost 0 bases and J lost 4 bases. Germline CDR1 is MNHEY and CDR2 is SVGAGI. The CDR3: CASSYSAGGSYEQYV. The DNA for the CDR3 is TGTGCCAGCAGTTACTCAGCGGGGGGTTCGTACGAGCAGTACGTC.

This clone has just one count. The V gene is TRBV27, the J gene TRBJ1-5, with D possibly matching TRBD1 (5 bases). This CDR3 spans 14 amino acids. Trimming left V 5 bases short and J 6 bases short, with 14 bases between. Per germline, CDR1 MNHEY and CDR2 SMNVEV (reference sequence). CDR3 amino acids: CASSPSGYGQPQHF. Here the CDR3 DNA reads TGTGCCAGCAGTCCATCAGGGTATGGTCAGCCCCAGCATTTT.

The rearrangement uses TRBV4-3 and TRBJ1-4; D not certain. CDR1 and CDR2 (germline): LGHNA, YSLEER. CDR3 length: 15 residues. The V and J ends lost 0 bases and 0 bases respectively, with 5 bases between them. CDR3 nucleotide sequence: TGCGCCAGCAGCCAAGAATCTGCAACTAATGAAAAACTGTTTTTT. Its protein product is CASSQESATNEKLFF.

V is TRBV4-2 and J is TRBJ1-1; D is uncertain. The CDR3 spans 13 residues. The germline V gene has CDR1 LGHNA and CDR2 YNFKEQ. Trimming cost V 0 bases and J 6 bases, with 8 bases left between them. This CDR3 reads CASSQDRTAEAFF. The DNA of the CDR3 is TGTGCCAGCAGCCAAGATCGAACAGCTGAAGCTTTCTTT.

CDR3 nucleotides: TGTGCCAGTGCAGCGGGGCTAAACATTCAGTACTTC. Translated: CASAAGLNIQYF. The chain joins TRBV2 to TRBJ2-4; TRBD2 agrees at 7 bases. This CDR3 has 12 residues. Per germline, CDR1 SNHLY and CDR2 FYNNEI. With 9 bases clipped from V and 6 bases from J, the junction kept 5 bases outside the gene matches.

This clone was observed once. The chain joins TRBV2 to TRBJ1-2; D is ambiguous. V gave up 2 bases and J gave up 0 bases, with 10 bases separating them. The CDR3 consists of 15 residues. Germline V gene sequence: CDR1 SNHLY, CDR2 FYNNEI. CDR3 bases: TGTGCCAGCAGTGAATCGGCGGGCGCTAACTATGGCTACACCTTC. This sequence encodes CASSESAGANYGYTF.

The V call is TRBV10-2, the J call TRBJ2-4, with D possibly TRBD2 on 7 matching bases. Germline values: CDR1 WSHSY, CDR2 SAAADI. The CDR3 is 16 residues long. Trimming cost V 3 bases and J 0 bases, with 12 bases left between them. CDR3 sequence reads: CASSEGGGRAKNIQYF. Here the CDR3 DNA reads TGCGCCAGCAGTGAAGGGGGGGGCCGAGCCAAAAACATTCAGTACTTC.